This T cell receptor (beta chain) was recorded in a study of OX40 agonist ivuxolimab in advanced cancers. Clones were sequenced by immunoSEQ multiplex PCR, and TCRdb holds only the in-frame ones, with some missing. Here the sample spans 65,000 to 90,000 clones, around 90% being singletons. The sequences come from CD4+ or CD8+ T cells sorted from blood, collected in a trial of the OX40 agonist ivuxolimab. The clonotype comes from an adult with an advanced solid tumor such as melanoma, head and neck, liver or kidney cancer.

The CDR3 region has the DNA TGTGCCAGTAGCAGACAGGGTTTAGCTAATGAAAAACTGTTTTTT. Residues: CASSRQGLANEKLFF. V gene TRBV19 combines with J gene TRBJ1-4, with TRBD1 matching 7 bases. V lost 6 bases to trimming and J lost 3 bases; unmatched junction nucleotides: 7. The CDR3 contains 15 residues. The germline CDR1 and CDR2 sequences are LNHDA and SQIVND (reference sequence). Variable domain in full (rest from reference TRBV19 and TRBJ1-4): DGGITQSPKYLFRKEGQNVTLSCEQNLNHDAMYWYRQDPGQGLRLIYYSQIVNDFQKGDIAEGYSVSREKKESFPLTVTSAQKNPTAFYLCASSRQGLANEKLFFGSGTQLSVL.